The subject of this entry is one TCR beta chain. Its cognate antigen is unknown. This CDR3 has 15 amino acids. Germline CDR1 is SGHVS and CDR2 is FQNEAQ. For every TCR library, 3500 ng of total RNA was used. TCRdb reprocessed the 5' RACE reads and stores each CDR3 protein as one record, lacking DNA. The listing contains 420,000 or so distinct CDR3 sequences. Per donor, under 3 ml of blood was collected and frozen. Skipping T cell sorting, the study isolated total RNA directly from whole blood. This record belongs to a study of monozygotic twins with inflammatory bowel disease. Study findings and constraints: There were differing immunosuppressive treatments, which may have added variability to patient repertoires.

The TCR comes from a human donor with ulcerative colitis or Crohn's disease, or a healthy co-twin of an affected twin (not recorded which). The sequenced sample was blood. This sequence joins TRBV7-8 and TRBJ2-5; TCRdb calls TRBD2, which cannot be checked without DNA. CDR3 protein: CASSPGTSFVETQYF.